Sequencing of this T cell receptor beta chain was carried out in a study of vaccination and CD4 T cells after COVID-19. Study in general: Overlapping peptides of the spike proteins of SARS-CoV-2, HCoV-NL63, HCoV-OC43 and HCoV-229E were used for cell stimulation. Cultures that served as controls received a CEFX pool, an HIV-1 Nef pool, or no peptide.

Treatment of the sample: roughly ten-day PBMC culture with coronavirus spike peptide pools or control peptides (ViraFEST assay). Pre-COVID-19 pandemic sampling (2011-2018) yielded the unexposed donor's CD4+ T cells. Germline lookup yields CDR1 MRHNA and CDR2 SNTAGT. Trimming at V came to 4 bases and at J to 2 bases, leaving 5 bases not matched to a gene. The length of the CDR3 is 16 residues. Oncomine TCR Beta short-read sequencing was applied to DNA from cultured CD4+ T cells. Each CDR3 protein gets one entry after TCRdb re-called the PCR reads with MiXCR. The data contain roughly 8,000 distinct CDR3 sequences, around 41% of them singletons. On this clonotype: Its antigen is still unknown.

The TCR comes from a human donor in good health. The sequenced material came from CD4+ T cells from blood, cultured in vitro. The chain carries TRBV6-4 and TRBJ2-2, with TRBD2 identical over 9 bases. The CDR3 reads CASSAVAGANTGELFF. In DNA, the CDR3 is TGTGCCAGCAGTGCCGTAGCGGGAGCTAACACCGGGGAGCTGTTTTTT.